This T cell receptor beta chain stems from a study of blood T cell repertoires in COVID-19. Study information: Two negative PCRs, clearance, or symptom resolution were required of recovered Cohort 3 donors. T cells, B-cell-depleted T cells, or PBMCs provided the cDNA or gDNA that served as material.

In the original processing: Nucleated cell counts were estimated from reference gene primer amplification. TCRdb's table, derived via immunoSEQ multiplex PCR, lists solely in-frame clones and lacks some. That table gives V, J and clone size, and the DNA gave D and trimming. In the table there are 150,000 to 200,000 clones, roughly 85% of which are singletons. Ages ranged from roughly 18 to 100 years, with residence in approximately 23 US areas. Sequencing was performed on PBMCs or T cells enriched from blood (not recorded which). This sequence originates from a woman in her 70s in a cohort exposed to, infected with or recovered from COVID-19 (not recorded which).

The CDR3, as DNA: TGTGCCAGCACCGAGGGGGCCTCTGGAAACACCATATATTTT. The encoded protein is CASTEGASGNTIYF. The chain employs TRBV25-1 and TRBJ1-3; TRBD1 matches 7 bases. CDR1 MGHDK and CDR2 SYGVNS come from the germline V gene. The CDR3 totals 14 residues. The J segment lost 0 bases and the V segment lost 7 bases, leaving 3 bases of the junction unmatched.